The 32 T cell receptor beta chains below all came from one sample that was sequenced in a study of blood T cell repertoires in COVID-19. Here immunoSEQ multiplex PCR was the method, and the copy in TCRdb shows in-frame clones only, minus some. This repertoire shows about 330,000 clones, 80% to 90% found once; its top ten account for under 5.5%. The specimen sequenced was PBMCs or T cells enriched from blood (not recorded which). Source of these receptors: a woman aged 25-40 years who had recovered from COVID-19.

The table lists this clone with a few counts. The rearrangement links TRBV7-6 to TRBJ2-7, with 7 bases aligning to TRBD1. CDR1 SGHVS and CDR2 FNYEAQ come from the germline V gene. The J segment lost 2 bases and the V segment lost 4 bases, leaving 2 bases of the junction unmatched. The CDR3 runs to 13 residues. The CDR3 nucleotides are TGTGCCAGCAGCTGGGGACAGACCTACGAGCAGTACTTC. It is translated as CASSWGQTYEQYF.

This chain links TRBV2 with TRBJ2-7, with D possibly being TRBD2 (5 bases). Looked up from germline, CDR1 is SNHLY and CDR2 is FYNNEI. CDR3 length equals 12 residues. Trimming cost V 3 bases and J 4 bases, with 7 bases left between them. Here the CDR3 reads CASSDRGYEQYF. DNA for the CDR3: TGTGCCAGCAGTGATCGGGGATACGAGCAGTACTTC.

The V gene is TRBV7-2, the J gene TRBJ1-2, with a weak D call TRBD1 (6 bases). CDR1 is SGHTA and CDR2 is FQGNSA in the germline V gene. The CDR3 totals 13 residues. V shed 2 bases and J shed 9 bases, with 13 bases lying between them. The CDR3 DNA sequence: TGTGCCAGCAGCTTAACAGGGCGGTATAGCTACACCTTC. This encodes CASSLTGRYSYTF.

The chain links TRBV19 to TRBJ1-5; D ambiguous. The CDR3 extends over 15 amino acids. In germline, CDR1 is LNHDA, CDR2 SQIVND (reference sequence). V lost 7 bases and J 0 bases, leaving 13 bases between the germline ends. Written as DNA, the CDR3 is TGTGCCAGTACCCCCGAGGCCTATAGCAATCAGCCCCAGCATTTT. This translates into CASTPEAYSNQPQHF.

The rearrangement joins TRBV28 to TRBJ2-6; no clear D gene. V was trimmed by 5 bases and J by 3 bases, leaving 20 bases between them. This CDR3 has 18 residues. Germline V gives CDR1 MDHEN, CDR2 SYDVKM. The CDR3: CASSPPAGQSYGANVLTF. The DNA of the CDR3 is TGTGCCAGCAGTCCCCCGGCAGGTCAATCATATGGGGCCAACGTCCTGACTTTC.

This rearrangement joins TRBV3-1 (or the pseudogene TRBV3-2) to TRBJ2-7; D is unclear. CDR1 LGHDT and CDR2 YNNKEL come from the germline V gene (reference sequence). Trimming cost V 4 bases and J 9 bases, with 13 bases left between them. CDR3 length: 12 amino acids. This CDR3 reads CASSRPLGGQYF. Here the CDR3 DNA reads TGTGCCAGCAGCCGCCCCCTCGGCGGGCAGTACTTC.

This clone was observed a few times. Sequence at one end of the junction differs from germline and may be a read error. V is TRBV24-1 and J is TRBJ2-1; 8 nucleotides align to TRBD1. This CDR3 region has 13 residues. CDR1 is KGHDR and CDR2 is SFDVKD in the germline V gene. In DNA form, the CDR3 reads TGTGCCGTAGGACAGGGAAAGTACACTGAGCAGTTCTTC. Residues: CAVGQGKYTEQFF.

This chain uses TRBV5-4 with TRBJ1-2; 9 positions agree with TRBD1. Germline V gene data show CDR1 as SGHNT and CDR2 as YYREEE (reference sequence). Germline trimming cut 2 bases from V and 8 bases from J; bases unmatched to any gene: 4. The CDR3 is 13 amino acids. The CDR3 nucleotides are TGTGCCAGCAGCTTAGGGACAGGGAGGGGCTACACCTTC. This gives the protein CASSLGTGRGYTF.

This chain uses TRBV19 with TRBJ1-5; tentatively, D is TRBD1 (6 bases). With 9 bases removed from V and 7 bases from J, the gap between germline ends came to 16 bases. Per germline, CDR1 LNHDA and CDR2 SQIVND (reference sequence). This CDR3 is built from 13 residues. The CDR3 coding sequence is TGTGCCAGCATTCAGGGGTGGGGACAGCCCCAGCATTTT. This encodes CASIQGWGQPQHF.

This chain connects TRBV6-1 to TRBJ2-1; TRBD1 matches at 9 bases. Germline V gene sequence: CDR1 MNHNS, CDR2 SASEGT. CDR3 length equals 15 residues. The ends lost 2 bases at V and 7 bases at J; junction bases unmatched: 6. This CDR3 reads CASSEQGQGGNEQFF. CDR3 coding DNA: TGTGCCAGCAGTGAACAGGGACAGGGTGGGAATGAGCAGTTCTTC.

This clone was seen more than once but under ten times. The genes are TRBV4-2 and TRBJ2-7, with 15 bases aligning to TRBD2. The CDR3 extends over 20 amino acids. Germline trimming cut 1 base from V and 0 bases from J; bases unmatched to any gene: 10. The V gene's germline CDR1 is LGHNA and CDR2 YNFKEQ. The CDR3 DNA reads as TGTGCCAGCAGCCAAGGTTTGGGACTAGCGGGGGGTAGGAGCTCCTACGAGCAGTACTTC. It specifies CASSQGLGLAGGRSSYEQYF.

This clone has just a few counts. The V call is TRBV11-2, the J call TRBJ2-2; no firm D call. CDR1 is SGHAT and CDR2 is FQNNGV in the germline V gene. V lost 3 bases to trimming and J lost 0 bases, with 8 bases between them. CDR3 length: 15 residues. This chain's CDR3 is CASSFSAANTGELFF. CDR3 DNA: TGTGCCAGCAGCTTCAGTGCCGCGAACACCGGGGAGCTGTTTTTT.

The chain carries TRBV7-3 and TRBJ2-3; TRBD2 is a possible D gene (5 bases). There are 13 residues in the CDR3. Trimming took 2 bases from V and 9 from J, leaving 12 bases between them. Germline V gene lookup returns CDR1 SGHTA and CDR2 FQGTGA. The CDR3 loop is CASSLQDSRTQYF. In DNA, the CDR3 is TGTGCCAGCAGCTTACAGGACTCGAGGACGCAGTATTTT.

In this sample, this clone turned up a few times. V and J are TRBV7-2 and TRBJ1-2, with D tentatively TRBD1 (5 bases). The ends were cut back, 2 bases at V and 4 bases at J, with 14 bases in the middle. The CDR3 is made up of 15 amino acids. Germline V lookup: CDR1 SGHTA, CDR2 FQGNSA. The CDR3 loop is CASSLHHQGFYGYTF. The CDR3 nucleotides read TGTGCCAGCAGCTTACATCACCAGGGATTCTATGGCTACACCTTC.

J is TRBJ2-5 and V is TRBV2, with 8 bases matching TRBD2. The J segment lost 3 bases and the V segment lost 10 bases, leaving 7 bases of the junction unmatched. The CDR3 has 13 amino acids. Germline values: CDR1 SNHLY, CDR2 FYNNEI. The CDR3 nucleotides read TGTGCCACCTCGGCGGGACTAGAAGAGACCCAGTACTTC. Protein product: CATSAGLEETQYF.

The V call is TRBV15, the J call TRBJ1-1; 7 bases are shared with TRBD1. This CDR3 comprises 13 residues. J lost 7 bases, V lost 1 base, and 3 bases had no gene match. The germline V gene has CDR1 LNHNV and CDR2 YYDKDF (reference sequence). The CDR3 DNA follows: TGTGCCACCAGCAGAGGTGGACAGGTTGAAGCTTTCTTT. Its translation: CATSRGGQVEAFF.

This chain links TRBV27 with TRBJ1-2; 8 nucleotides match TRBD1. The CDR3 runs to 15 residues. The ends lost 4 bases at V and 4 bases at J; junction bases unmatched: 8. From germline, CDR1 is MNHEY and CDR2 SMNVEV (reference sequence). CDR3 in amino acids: CASSSARTGTYGYTF. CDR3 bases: TGTGCCAGCAGTTCAGCCAGGACAGGGACCTATGGCTACACCTTC.

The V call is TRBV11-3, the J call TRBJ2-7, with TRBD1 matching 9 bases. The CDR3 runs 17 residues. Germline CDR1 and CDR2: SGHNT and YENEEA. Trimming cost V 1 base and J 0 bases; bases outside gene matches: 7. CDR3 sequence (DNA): TGTGCCAGCAGCTTAGGAACCGGGACAGGGCCCTCCTACGAGCAGTACTTC. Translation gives CASSLGTGTGPSYEQYF.

The CDR3: CATSRDDRVTHSISGNTIYF. For the CDR3, the DNA is TGTGCCACCAGCAGAGATGATCGGGTGACTCACTCTATCTCTGGAAACACCATATATTTT. This rearrangement joins TRBV15 to TRBJ1-3; D gene ambiguous. Trimming removed 0 bases at V and 0 bases at J, with 21 bases between. The CDR3 runs to 20 residues. Germline V lookup: CDR1 LNHNV, CDR2 YYDKDF (reference sequence).

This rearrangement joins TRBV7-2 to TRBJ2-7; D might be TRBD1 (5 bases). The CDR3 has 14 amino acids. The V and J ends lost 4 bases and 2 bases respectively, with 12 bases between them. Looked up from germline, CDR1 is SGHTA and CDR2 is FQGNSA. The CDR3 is CASSSQKGTYEQYF. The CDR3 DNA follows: TGTGCCAGCAGCTCCCAAAAGGGGACCTACGAGCAGTACTTC. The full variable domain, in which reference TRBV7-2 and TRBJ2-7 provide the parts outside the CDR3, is GAGVSQSPSNKVTEKGKDVELRCDPISGHTALYWYRQSLGQGLEFLIYFQGNSAPDKSGLPSDRFSAERTGGSVSTLTIQRTQQEDSAVYLCASSSQKGTYEQYFGPGTRLTVT.

The CDR3: CARGEGRCLSTDTQYF. CDR3 nucleotide sequence: TGTGCCAGAGGGGAGGGCCGATGCCTCAGCACAGATACGCAGTATTTT. This chain links TRBV9 with TRBJ2-3; 7 bases line up with TRBD2. Trimming took 8 bases from V and 0 from J; bases not matched to a gene: 12. The CDR3 is 16 amino acids. Looked up from germline, CDR1 is SGDLS and CDR2 is YYNGEE.

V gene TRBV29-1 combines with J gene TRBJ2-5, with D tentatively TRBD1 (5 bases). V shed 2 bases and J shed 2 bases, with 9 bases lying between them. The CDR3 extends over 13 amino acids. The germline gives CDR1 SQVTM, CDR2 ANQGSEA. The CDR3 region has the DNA TGCAGCGTTGAATGGACAAGTCAAGAGACCCAGTACTTC. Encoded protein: CSVEWTSQETQYF.

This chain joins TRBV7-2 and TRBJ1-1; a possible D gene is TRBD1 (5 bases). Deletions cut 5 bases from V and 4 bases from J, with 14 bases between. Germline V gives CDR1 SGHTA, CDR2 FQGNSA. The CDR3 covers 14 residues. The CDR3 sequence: CASSQGLWGTEAFF. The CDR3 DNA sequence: TGTGCCAGCAGCCAGGGACTGTGGGGCACTGAAGCTTTCTTT.

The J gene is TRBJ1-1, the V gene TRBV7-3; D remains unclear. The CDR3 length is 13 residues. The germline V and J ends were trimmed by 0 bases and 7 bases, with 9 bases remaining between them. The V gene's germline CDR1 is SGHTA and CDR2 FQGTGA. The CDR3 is CASSLTAGLEAFF. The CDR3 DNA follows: TGTGCCAGCAGCTTAACGGCGGGTCTTGAAGCTTTCTTT.

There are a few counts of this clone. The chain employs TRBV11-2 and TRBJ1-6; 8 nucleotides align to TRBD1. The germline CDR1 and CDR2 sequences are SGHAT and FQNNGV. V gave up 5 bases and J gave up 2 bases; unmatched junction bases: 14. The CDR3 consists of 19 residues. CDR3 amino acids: CASSLRGPTLIPYNSPLHF. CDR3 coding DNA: TGTGCCAGCAGCCTCAGGGGGCCGACCCTTATCCCCTATAATTCACCCCTCCACTTT. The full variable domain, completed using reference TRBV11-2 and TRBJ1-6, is EAGVAQSPRYKIIEKRQSVAFWCNPISGHATLYWYQQILGQGPKLLIQFQNNGVVDDSQLPKDRFSAERLKGVDSTLKIQPAKLEDSAVYLCASSLRGPTLIPYNSPLHFGNGTRLTVT.

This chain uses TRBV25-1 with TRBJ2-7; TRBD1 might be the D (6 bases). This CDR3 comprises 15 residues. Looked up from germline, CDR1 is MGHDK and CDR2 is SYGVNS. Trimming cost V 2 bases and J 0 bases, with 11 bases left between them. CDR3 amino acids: CASSETGRSSYEQYF. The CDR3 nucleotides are TGTGCCAGCAGTGAAACAGGGCGGAGCTCCTACGAGCAGTACTTC.

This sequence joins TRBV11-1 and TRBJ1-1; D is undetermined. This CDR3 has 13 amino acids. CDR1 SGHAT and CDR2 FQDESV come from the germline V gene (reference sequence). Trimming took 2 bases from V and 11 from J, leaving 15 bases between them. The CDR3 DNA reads TGTGCCAGCAGCTTACAGGTCCTCAGAGCCGCTTTCTTT. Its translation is CASSLQVLRAAFF.

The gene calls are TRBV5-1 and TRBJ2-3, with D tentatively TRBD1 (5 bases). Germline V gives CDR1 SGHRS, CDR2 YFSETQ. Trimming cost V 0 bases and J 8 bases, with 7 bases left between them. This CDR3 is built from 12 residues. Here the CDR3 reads CASSLGGGTQYF. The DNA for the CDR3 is TGCGCCAGCAGCTTGGGGGGCGGTACGCAGTATTTT. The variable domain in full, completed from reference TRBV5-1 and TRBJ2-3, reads KAGVTQTPRYLIKTRGQQVTLSCSPISGHRSVSWYQQTPGQGLQFLFEYFSETQRNKGNFPGRFSGRQFSNSRSEMNVSTLELGDSALYLCASSLGGGTQYFGPGTRLTVL.

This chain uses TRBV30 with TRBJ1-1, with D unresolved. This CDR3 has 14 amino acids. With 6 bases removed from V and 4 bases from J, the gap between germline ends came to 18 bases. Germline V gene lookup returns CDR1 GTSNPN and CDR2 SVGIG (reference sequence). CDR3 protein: CACLRRGSGTEAFF. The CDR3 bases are TGTGCCTGCCTTCGGCGGGGAAGTGGCACTGAAGCTTTCTTT. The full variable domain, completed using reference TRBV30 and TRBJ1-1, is SQTIHQWPATLVQPVGSPLSLECTVEGTSNPNLYWYRQAAGRGLQLLFYSVGIGQISSEVPQNLSASRPQDRQFILSSKKLLLSDSGFYLCACLRRGSGTEAFFGQGTRLTVV.

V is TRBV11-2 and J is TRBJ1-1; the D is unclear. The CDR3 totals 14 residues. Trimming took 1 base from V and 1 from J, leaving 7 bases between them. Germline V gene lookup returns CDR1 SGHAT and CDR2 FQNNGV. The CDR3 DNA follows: TGTGCCAGCAGCTTAGTAGAGGGGAACACTGAAGCTTTCTTT. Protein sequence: CASSLVEGNTEAFF.

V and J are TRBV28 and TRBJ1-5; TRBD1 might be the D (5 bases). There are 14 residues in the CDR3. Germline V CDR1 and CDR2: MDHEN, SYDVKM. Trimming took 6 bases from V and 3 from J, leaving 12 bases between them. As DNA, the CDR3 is TGTGCCAGCAGACCTCCAGGGAACAATCAGCCCCAGCATTTT. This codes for CASRPPGNNQPQHF.

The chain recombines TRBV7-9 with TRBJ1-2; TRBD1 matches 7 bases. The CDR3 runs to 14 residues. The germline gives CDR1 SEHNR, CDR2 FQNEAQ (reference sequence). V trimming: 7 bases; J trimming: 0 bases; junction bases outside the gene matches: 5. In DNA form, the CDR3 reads TGTGCCAGCACGCGGACAGGAACTAACTATGGCTACACCTTC. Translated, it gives CASTRTGTNYGYTF.